This T cell receptor beta chain was sequenced for a study of blood T cells in healthy people across ages. Study results and limitations: Versus aged donors, long-lived donors had higher diversity and more naive CD4+ cells.

This clonotype was seen more than once but under ten times. Its target is not known. This may come from a read error, since a much larger clone is one base off. V lost 6 bases to trimming and J lost 7 bases, with 12 bases between them. The CDR3 has 12 amino acids. The germline CDR1 and CDR2 sequences are MGHDK and SYGVNS. For the second PCR, which ran for about 6 to 11 cycles, a sample-barcoded 5' primer and a J-beta primer mix were used. Tags on each cDNA molecule came from a template-switch adaptor with 12 random nucleotides. One entry per CDR3 protein results from TCRdb running MiXCR on the 5' RACE reads. The data contain around 1.5 million distinct CDR3 sequences, 40% to 50% of them seen just once; the ten biggest clones take up under 8%.

The sequence derives from a woman younger than 35 in good health. What was sequenced was blood. V usage is TRBV25-1 and J usage is TRBJ1-1, with a possible D match to TRBD1 (6 bases). The CDR3 sequence is CASREGGGEAFF. In DNA form, the CDR3 reads TGTGCCAGCAGGGAGGGAGGGGGTGAAGCTTTCTTT.